The rows below give T cell receptor beta chains drawn from one sample of a study of cytomegalovirus exposure and HLA in healthy donors. Method: immunoSEQ multiplex PCR; TCRdb's copy keeps in-frame clones and lacks some. Among about 130,000 clones listed, roughly 80% were seen once. The sequenced sample was PBMCs. The source is a man in his late teens or twenties in good health and CMV-seropositive. Both conserved end residues are part of each CDR3. The D gene is left open where the match is weak. The size field is filled for only some rows; it gives once, few, many or a size class.

J gene | D gene | V gene | clone size | CDR3 DNA | CDR3 protein
TRBJ2-4 | NA | TRBV19 | NA | TGTGCCAGTAGTATAGGTACTCAGGAGGGCCCCAAAAACATTCAGTACTTC | CASSIGTQEGPKNIQYF
TRBJ2-7 | NA | TRBV7-9 | once | TGTGCCAGCAGCTTAGTACAGTCCTACGAGCAGTACTTC | CASSLVQSYEQYF
TRBJ2-1 | NA | TRBV19 | NA | TGTGCCAGTAGTCCCGGGATCTATGAGCAGTTCTTC | CASSPGIYEQFF
TRBJ1-1 | TRBD1 | TRBV18 | NA | TGTGCCAGCTCACCCTCGACAGGGGGAACGGCTGAAGCTTTCTTT | CASSPSTGGTAEAFF
TRBJ2-1 | TRBD1 | TRBV10-3 | NA | TGTGCCATCAGTCTCGGGCAGGGGGCAAACAATGAGCAGTTCTTC | CAISLGQGANNEQFF
TRBJ1-5 | TRBD1 | TRBV14 | NA | TGTGCCAGCAGCGCCGGGACAGCCCAGCCCCAGCATTTT | CASSAGTAQPQHF
TRBJ2-1 | TRBD2 | TRBV19 | NA | TGTGCCAGTAGAGCCCCGGGACTAGCGGGGTTCGGGACTAACAATGAGCAGTTCTTC | CASRAPGLAGFGTNNEQFF
TRBJ1-4 | TRBD1 | TRBV5-1 | NA | TGCGCCAGCAGCACGACAGGGGGGGCTGAAAAACTGTTTTTT | CASSTTGGAEKLFF
TRBJ2-2 | NA | TRBV5-8 | NA | TGTGCCAGCAGCTTTGAACAGGGTAGACCGAACACCGGGGAGCTGTTTTTT | CASSFEQGRPNTGELFF
TRBJ1-1 | TRBD1 | TRBV14 | medium-sized | TGTGCCAGCAGCCAATTGACAGGGGGCGGTGGAGCTTTCTTT | CASSQLTGGGGAFF
TRBJ1-3 | TRBD1 | TRBV27 | NA | TGTGCCAGCAGCTACAGAGGGGGCTTAGGAAACACCATATATTTT | CASSYRGGLGNTIYF
TRBJ1-2 | TRBD1 | TRBV30 | NA | TGTGCCTGGAGGGAGGGACAGCAGAACTATGGCTACACCTTC | CAWREGQQNYGYTF
TRBJ2-5 | TRBD2 | TRBV15 | NA | TGTGCCACCAGCAGAGCTGCCCCGGGACTAGCGGGGGAGGAGACCCAGTACTTC | CATSRAAPGLAGEETQYF
TRBJ2-7 | NA | TRBV6-1 | NA | TGTGCCAGCAGAACCCCGGCAGGCACCTACGAGCAGTACTTC | CASRTPAGTYEQYF
TRBJ1-2 | NA | TRBV25-1 | NA | TGTGCCAGCAGTGAAGGCTCCGTCTATGGCTACACCTTC | CASSEGSVYGYTF
TRBJ1-2 | TRBD1 | TRBV18 | once | TGTGCCAGCTCACCAACAAAACAGGGGGCAGGAGGCTACACCTTC | CASSPTKQGAGGYTF
TRBJ1-6 | NA | TRBV4-1 | NA | TGCGCCAGCAGCCAAGAGGGCAGGGAAGGATCACCCCTCCACTTT | CASSQEGREGSPLHF
TRBJ2-2 | TRBD2 | TRBV7-6 | NA | TGTGCCAGCAGCTTCTCTCTTCTAGCGGGGGGGACTCCAAGCACCGGGGAGCTGTTTTTT | CASSFSLLAGGTPSTGELFF
TRBJ2-3 | NA | TRBV7-6 | NA | TGTGCCAGCAGCTCGCCCGGGAGAGATACGCAGTATTTT | CASSSPGRDTQYF
TRBJ1-1 | NA | TRBV19 | NA | TGTGCCAGTAGTATAACAGGGGAAGCTTTCTTT | CASSITGEAFF
TRBJ2-2 | TRBD2 | TRBV2 | once | TGTGCCATCCTTCTAGCGGGGGGGCGAACCGGGGAGCTGTTTTTT | CAILLAGGRTGELFF
TRBJ1-1 | NA | TRBV11-2 | NA | TGTGCCAGCAGCCCCCTAGCGAACACTGAAGCTTTCTTT | CASSPLANTEAFF
TRBJ2-3 | TRBD2 | TRBV5-1 | NA | TGCGCCAGCAGCCCTAGCGGTGGTGAGCAGTATTTT | CASSPSGGEQYF
TRBJ1-1 | NA | TRBV6-5 | NA | TGTGCCAGCAGTTACATATGGAGAGAGAACACTGAAGCTTTCTTT | CASSYIWRENTEAFF
TRBJ2-2 | TRBD2 | TRBV19 | NA | TGTGCCAGTAGTACAGCGGGGGGATTCACCGGGGAGCTGTTTTTT | CASSTAGGFTGELFF
TRBJ1-5 | NA | TRBV15 | once | TGTGCCACCAGCCGTAGCAATCAGCCCCAGCATTTT | CATSRSNQPQHF
TRBJ2-3 | TRBD1 | TRBV5-1 | NA | TGCGCCAGCAGCTTGGAGGGGACAGGGGGTGTGTACTTT | CASSLEGTGGVYF
TRBJ2-3 | TRBD1 | TRBV13 | NA | TGTGCCAGCAGTTCCCCGGGACAGGGGGCTCAAGATACGCAGTATTTT | CASSSPGQGAQDTQYF
TRBJ2-5 | TRBD2 | TRBV28 | NA | TGTGCCAGCAGACTAGCGGGGGGAAAGACCCAGTACTTC | CASRLAGGKTQYF
TRBJ1-6 | TRBD1 | TRBV5-4 | NA | TGTGCCAGCAGCTTGGGGGACAGGGGAGGCTCACCCCTCCACTTT | CASSLGDRGGSPLHF
TRBJ2-3 | TRBD2 | TRBV6-6 | NA | TGTGCCAGCAGTTATAGCGGGGGGCCGCAGTATTTT | CASSYSGGPQYF
TRBJ2-7 | TRBD2 | TRBV30 | NA | TGTGCCTGGAGCCTAGCGGTCTCCTACGAGCAGTACTTC | CAWSLAVSYEQYF
TRBJ2-3 | NA | TRBV5-1 | once | TGCGCCAGCAGCTTGGGGGCCCGCACAGATACGCAGTATTTT | CASSLGARTDTQYF
TRBJ2-7 | TRBD1 | TRBV5-1 | NA | TGCGCCAGCAGCTCCCCACCGGGACAGGGGGTTCTCTTTTCCTACGAGCAGTACTTC | CASSSPPGQGVLFSYEQYF
TRBJ1-6 | NA | TRBV19 | many | TGTGCCAGTAACCTCGGCGGTGGTGGTCCTTCACCCCTCCACTTT | CASNLGGGGPSPLHF
TRBJ2-3 | NA | TRBV30 | once | TGTGCCTGGAGTTCGAGAGCAGATACGCAGTATTTT | CAWSSRADTQYF
TRBJ2-5 | NA | TRBV7-8 | NA | TGTGCCAGCAGCTCCACTCCTCAGGGGACCCAGTACTTC | CASSSTPQGTQYF
TRBJ1-5 | NA | TRBV6-5 | NA | TGTGCCAGCAGTTACTCGAAGAGGGGCAATCAGCCCCAGCATTTT | CASSYSKRGNQPQHF
TRBJ1-4 | TRBD1 | TRBV28 | few | TGTGCCAGCAGTTACCAGGGGGCGACTAATGAAAAACTGTTTTTT | CASSYQGATNEKLFF
TRBJ1-2 | TRBD1 | TRBV29-1 | once | TGCAGCGTTTCACAGGGGAACTATGGCTACACCTTC | CSVSQGNYGYTF
TRBJ2-1 | NA | TRBV6-5 | NA | TGTGCCAGCAGTAAACTTCTGGGGGCTTACAATGAGCAGTTCTTC | CASSKLLGAYNEQFF
TRBJ2-5 | NA | TRBV13 | NA | TGTGCCAGCAGCGGGAGACTTGAGAAGACCCAGTACTTC | CASSGRLEKTQYF
TRBJ2-1 | TRBD2 | TRBV7-9 | NA | TGTGCCAGCAGCTCAAAAATTAGCGGGACCTACAATGAGCAGTTCTTC | CASSSKISGTYNEQFF
TRBJ1-2 | TRBD1 | TRBV7-9 | NA | TGTGCCAGCAGCGCCATGGGACAGCTCTTTCTTGATGGCTACACCTTC | CASSAMGQLFLDGYTF
TRBJ2-7 | NA | TRBV27 | NA | TGTGCCAGCAGTTTAGGCGGTTTTGGCGAGCAGTACTTC | CASSLGGFGEQYF
TRBJ1-5 | NA | TRBV2 | NA | TGTGCCAGCAGTGGCCAGGACAATCAGCCCCAGCATTTT | CASSGQDNQPQHF
TRBJ2-3 | TRBD2 | TRBV13 | NA | TGTGCCAGCAGCACACGACTAGCGGGCACAGATACGCAGTATTTT | CASSTRLAGTDTQYF
TRBJ2-2 | TRBD2 | TRBV11-2 | NA | TGTGCCAGCAGCTTAACTAGCGAAGTCGGGGAGCTGTTTTTT | CASSLTSEVGELFF
TRBJ2-5 | NA | TRBV28 | NA | TGTGCCAGCAGTTTACAGGGGTTTGAGACCCAGTACTTC | CASSLQGFETQYF
TRBJ2-7 | TRBD2 | TRBV13 | NA | TGTGCCAGCAGCCAGCGGAGCGGGGGGCGTCTCTACGAGCAGTACTTC | CASSQRSGGRLYEQYF
TRBJ1-3 | NA | TRBV19 | NA | TGTGCCAGTAGTTTAGACGGAGCTGGAAACACCATATATTTT | CASSLDGAGNTIYF
TRBJ1-2 | NA | TRBV6-1 | NA | TGTGCCAGCAGTGATCTAGGGGAGGGATATGGCTACACCTTC | CASSDLGEGYGYTF
TRBJ1-5 | NA | TRBV19 | NA | TGTGCCAGTAGTATCGGGCAGGGGCAGCCCCAGCATTTT | CASSIGQGQPQHF
TRBJ2-7 | NA | TRBV29-1 | NA | TGCAGCGTTGTAGGGGGATCCTACGAGCAGTACTTC | CSVVGGSYEQYF
TRBJ2-1 | NA | TRBV28 | NA | TGTGCCAGCAGCAGACCCCCCGGGGTCAATGAGCAGTTCTTC | CASSRPPGVNEQFF
TRBJ2-1 | NA | TRBV7-2 | NA | TGTGCCAGCAGCCCACGACTTAAGGATGAGCAGTTCTTC | CASSPRLKDEQFF